The 8 T cell receptor beta chains listed next were all sequenced from one sample in a study of blood T cells in healthy people across ages (dated by TCRdb to the mid-2010s). Receptors were amplified or captured by 5' RACE. Sequenced using an Illumina HiSeq 2500. A second PCR of roughly 6 to 12 cycles was performed with a sample-barcoded 5' primer and a J-beta primer mix. The public reads were reanalyzed by TCRdb: fastp trimming at Q25, MiXCR alignment, in-frame beta chains only. Identical CDR3 proteins give one entry, which carries the most common genes and DNA. In this sample the table shows some 1.5 million distinct CDR3 sequences, 28% of which occur a single time. Clones ranked in the top ten supply about 7.7% of the sample. Sequencing was carried out using blood. The receptors were sampled from a woman under 40 in good health.

This clonotype was observed a handful of times. V usage is TRBV5-1 and J usage is TRBJ2-1, with 8 bases identical to TRBD2. The CDR3 extends over 12 amino acids. Germline assignment: CDR1 SGHRS and CDR2 YFSETQ. The V gene end was trimmed by 8 bases and the J gene end by 9 bases; junction bases not matched to a gene: 7. In DNA form, the CDR3 reads TGCGCCAGTCCGGGACTAGACGGTGAGCAGTTCTTC. It is translated as CASPGLDGEQFF.

This chain uses TRBV5-1 with TRBJ2-3; D perhaps matches TRBD2 (5 bases). This CDR3 region has 16 residues. V was shortened by 1 base and J by 1 base, with 13 bases between the two germline ends. Germline CDR1 reads SGHRS; CDR2 reads YFSETQ. The CDR3 coding sequence is TGCGCCAGCAGCTTGTCCGGGGTTTTTGGCACAGATACGCAGTATTTT. This translates into CASSLSGVFGTDTQYF. Drawing the rest from reference TRBV5-1 and TRBJ2-3, the complete variable domain is KAGVTQTPRYLIKTRGQQVTLSCSPISGHRSVSWYQQTPGQGLQFLFEYFSETQRNKGNFPGRFSGRQFSNSRSEMNVSTLELGDSALYLCASSLSGVFGTDTQYFGPGTRLTVL.

The J gene is TRBJ2-5, the V gene TRBV28; 7 bases align to TRBD2. The DNA end lines up better with TRBJ2-1; the J call may be wrong. Germline CDR1 is MDHEN and CDR2 is SYDVKM. The CDR3 spans 15 residues. For the CDR3, the DNA is TGTGCCAGCAGGGGGGGGGGTAGCGGAGCTCCTACCCAGTTCTTC. Translated, it gives CASRGGGSGAPTQFF.

A remark on this clonotype: Relative to the germline gene, one junction end is altered; a read error may explain this. This chain joins TRBV20-1 and TRBJ2-1; D not certain. The CDR3 loop spans 12 amino acids. Germline V gene sequence: CDR1 DFQATT, CDR2 SNEGSKA (reference sequence). As DNA, the CDR3 is TGCAGGGCTACCCCATCCTACAATGAGCAGTTCTTC. As protein: CRATPSYNEQFF.

The rearrangement joins TRBV6-4 to TRBJ1-2; tentatively, D is TRBD1 (5 bases). The CDR3 extends over 18 amino acids. The germline gives CDR1 MRHNA, CDR2 SNTAGT. Trimming shortened V by 5 bases and J by 2 bases, and 24 bases separated the two germline ends. CDR3 in amino acids: CASSRPGAKPTGNYGYTF. The CDR3 coding sequence is TGTGCCAGCAGTCGCCCGGGAGCAAAACCTACAGGAAACTATGGCTACACCTTC.

This clonotype was detected many times. This chain's CDR3 is CSVVGPLGNSGYTF. In DNA, the CDR3 is TGCAGCGTCGTTGGACCCCTCGGCAATAGTGGCTACACCTTC. The chain has TRBV29-1 and TRBJ1-2; D call uncertain. The CDR3 runs 14 residues. The germline V gene encodes CDR1 SQVTM and CDR2 ANQGSEA. The V end was cut by 6 bases, the J end by 7 bases, with 21 bases between.

V usage is TRBV30 and J usage is TRBJ1-2; possible D gene TRBD1, 5 bases. The CDR3 runs 14 residues. Per germline, CDR1 GTSNPN and CDR2 SVGIG (reference sequence). DNA for the CDR3: TGTGCATCAGGGAGGGGTAGATCTAACTATGGCTACACCTTC. Its protein is CASGRGRSNYGYTF.

The table lists this clonotype with a few counts. The chain uses TRBV4-1 and TRBJ1-5, with 7 positions matching TRBD1. CDR3 length: 16 residues. CDR1 and CDR2 from the germline V gene are MGHRA and YSYEKL. V lost 1 base and J lost 3; bases outside the gene matches: 6. This chain's CDR3 is CASSQGGGGNNQPQHF. The CDR3 DNA follows: TGCGCCAGCAGCCAAGGAGGGGGCGGGAACAATCAGCCCCAGCATTTT.